The 3 T cell receptor beta chains below come from one sample, sequenced in a study of regulatory T cells in long-lasting Graves disease listed by TCRdb under 2021. The receptor library was made with multiplex PCR. The reads were generated on an Illumina HiSeq 4000. TCR beta libraries were built with iRepertoire HTBI primers and Arm-PCR amplification of CDR3 regions. The raw public data were reprocessed by TCRdb itself: fastp quality trimming at Q25, MiXCR clonotype calling, in-frame beta chains only. Every CDR3 protein is listed once, alongside the most common genes and DNA of its rows. Counted in this sample were approximately 690,000 distinct CDR3 sequences; about 32% of them appeared once. In total, the top ten clones hold about two fifths of the sample. This specimen's time point label, interpreted: persistent/refractory GD, antithyroid drugs over 5 years with positive TRAb. For both TCR sequencing and RNA sequencing, RNA was extracted from PBMCs in TRIzol.

The sequences come from peripheral blood mononuclear cells (PBMCs), collected when the disease was refractory, from a patient treated with antithyroid drugs. Receptors originate from a female donor with Graves disease.

The chain joins TRBV20-1 to TRBJ2-7; the D gene is possibly TRBD2 (5 bases). Germline CDR1 reads DFQATT; CDR2 reads SNEGSKA (reference sequence). The CDR3 runs 11 residues. The germline V and J ends were trimmed by 6 bases and 4 bases, with 10 bases remaining between them. CDR3 sequence: CSAALDYEQYF. The CDR3 DNA is TGCAGTGCCGCACTAGATTACGAGCAGTACTTC.

The chain recombines TRBV5-4 with TRBJ1-6; 9 bases align to TRBD1. The germline gives CDR1 SGHNT, CDR2 YYREEE (reference sequence). The CDR3 covers 15 residues. After removal of 4 bases from V and 8 bases from J, the junction contained 7 bases not matched to a gene. CDR3 nucleotides: TGTGCCAGCAGCGACGACAGGGGGAAACATTCACCCCTCCACTTT. Translating it yields CASSDDRGKHSPLHF.

This clonotype was seen a handful of times. J is TRBJ2-7 and V is TRBV11-1, with D perhaps matching TRBD1 or TRBD2 (5 bases each). Trimming stripped 4 bases from V and 3 bases from J, with 19 bases between. The CDR3 spans 16 residues. The germline gives CDR1 SGHAT, CDR2 FQDESV (reference sequence). CDR3 DNA: TGTGCCAGCAGCTCACACTCGGACCGGGACGGCTACGAGCAGTACTTC. Translated, it gives CASSSHSDRDGYEQYF.